The TCR beta chain described here comes from a study of T-cell reconstitution after alpha-beta-depleted transplantation in children. The V end lost 4 bases, the J end lost 3 bases, and 15 bases lay between the germline ends. The CDR3 contains 15 residues. TCRbeta library preparation incorporated unique molecular identifiers. TCRdb ran MiXCR on the PCR reads and lists one entry per CDR3 protein. The sample has around 700,000 distinct CDR3 sequences, about an eighth seen once. This material consisted of PBMCs, taken before TCRalphabeta/CD19-depleted stem cell transplant. This rearrangement joins TRBV12-3 or TRBV12-4 to TRBJ1-1; tentatively, D is TRBD1 (5 bases). This TCR came from a girl aged 2-10 years with congenital amegakaryocytic thrombocytopenia, due to receive a stem cell transplant. CDR3 in amino acids: CASSSQGLKDTEAFF. The CDR3 region has the DNA TGTGCCAGCAGTTCGCAGGGTTTGAAGGACACTGAAGCTTTCTTT.